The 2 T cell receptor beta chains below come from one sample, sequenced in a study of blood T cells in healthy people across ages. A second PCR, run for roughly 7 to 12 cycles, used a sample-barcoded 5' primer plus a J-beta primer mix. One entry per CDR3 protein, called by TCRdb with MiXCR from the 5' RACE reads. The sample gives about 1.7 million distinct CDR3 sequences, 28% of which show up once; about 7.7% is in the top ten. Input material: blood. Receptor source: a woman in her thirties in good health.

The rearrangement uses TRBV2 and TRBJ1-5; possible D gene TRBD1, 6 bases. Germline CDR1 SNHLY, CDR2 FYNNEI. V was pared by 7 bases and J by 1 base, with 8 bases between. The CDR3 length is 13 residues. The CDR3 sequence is CASKGTSNQPQHF. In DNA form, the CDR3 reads TGTGCCAGCAAGGGGACAAGCAATCAGCCCCAGCATTTT.

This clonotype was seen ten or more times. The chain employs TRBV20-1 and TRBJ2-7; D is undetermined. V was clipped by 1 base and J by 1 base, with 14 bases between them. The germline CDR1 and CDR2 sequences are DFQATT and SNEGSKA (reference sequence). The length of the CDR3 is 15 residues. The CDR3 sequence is CSARVRTMASYEQYF. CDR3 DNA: TGCAGTGCTAGAGTTAGAACCATGGCTTCCTACGAGCAGTACTTC.